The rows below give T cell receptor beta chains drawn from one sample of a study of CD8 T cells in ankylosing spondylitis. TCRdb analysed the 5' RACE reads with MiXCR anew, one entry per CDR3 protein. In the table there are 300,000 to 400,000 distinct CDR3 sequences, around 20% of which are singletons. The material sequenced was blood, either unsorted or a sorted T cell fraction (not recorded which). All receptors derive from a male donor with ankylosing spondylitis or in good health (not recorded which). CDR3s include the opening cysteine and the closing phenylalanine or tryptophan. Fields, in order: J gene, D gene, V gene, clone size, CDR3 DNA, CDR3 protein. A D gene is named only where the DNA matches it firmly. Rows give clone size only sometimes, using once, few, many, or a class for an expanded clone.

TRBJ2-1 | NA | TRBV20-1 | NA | TGCAGTGCTAGAACGGGACTCAGCTATGAGCAGTTCTTC | CSARTGLSYEQFF
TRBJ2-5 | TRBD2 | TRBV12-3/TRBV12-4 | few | TGTGCCAGCAGCTCGGGACTAGTGGAAGAGACCCAGTACTTC | CASSSGLVEETQYF
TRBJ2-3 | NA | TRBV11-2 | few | TGTGCCAGCAGCCCCGGTCCCTTCCCAGATACGCAGTATTTT | CASSPGPFPDTQYF
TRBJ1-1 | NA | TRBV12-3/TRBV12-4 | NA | TGTGCCAGCAGTTATAGGGAGGGCACTGAAGCTTTCTTT | CASSYREGTEAFF
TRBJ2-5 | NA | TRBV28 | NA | TGTGCCAGCAGTGGGATTGGCAGGTGGGAGGAGACCCAGTACTTC | CASSGIGRWEETQYF
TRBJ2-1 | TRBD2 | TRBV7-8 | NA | TGTGCCAGCAGCTTAGGTCAGGCGGGGGGACTGTACAATGAGCAGTTCTTC | CASSLGQAGGLYNEQFF
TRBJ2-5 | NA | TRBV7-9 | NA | TGTGCCAGCAGCTTAGCGGACTTTCGCGGGGAGACCCAGTACTTC | CASSLADFRGETQYF
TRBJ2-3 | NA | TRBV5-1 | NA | TGCGCCAGCAGCTTGGAGGACTACCTCACAGATACGCAGTATTTT | CASSLEDYLTDTQYF
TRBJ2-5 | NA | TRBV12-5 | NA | TGTGCTAGTGCCCTCTTTGGGTCGGAGACCCAGTACTTC | CASALFGSETQYF
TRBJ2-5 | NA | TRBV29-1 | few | TGCAGCCACCTTGGGGAGAACCAAGAGACCCAGTACTTC | CSHLGENQETQYF
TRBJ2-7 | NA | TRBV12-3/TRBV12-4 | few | TGTGCCAGCAGTTTAGGTCCGTTTTCGGAGCAGTACTTC | CASSLGPFSEQYF
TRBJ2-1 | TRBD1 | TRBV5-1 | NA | TGCGCCAGCAGAATGACGGGACAGGGGGCGGGTGAGCAGTTCTTC | CASRMTGQGAGEQFF
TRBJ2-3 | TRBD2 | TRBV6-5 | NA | TGTGCCAGCAGTTACCTAGCGGGGGCGGTCACAGATACGCAGTATTTT | CASSYLAGAVTDTQYF
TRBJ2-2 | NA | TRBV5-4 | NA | TGTGCCAGCAGCTTGGACAGGTCCACCGGGGAGCTGTTTTTT | CASSLDRSTGELFF
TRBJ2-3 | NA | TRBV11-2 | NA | TGTGCCAGCCGAGGGGGGGGACGGGATACGCAGTATTTT | CASRGGGRDTQYF
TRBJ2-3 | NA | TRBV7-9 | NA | TGTGCCAGCAGCTTTGAGGGCCCCACAGATACGCAGTATTTT | CASSFEGPTDTQYF
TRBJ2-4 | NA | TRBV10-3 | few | TGTGCCATCAGGCCGGAGGGGCCTAAAAACATTCAGTACTTC | CAIRPEGPKNIQYF
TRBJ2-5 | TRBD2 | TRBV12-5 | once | TGTGCTAGTGGTTCAACAGCGGGGGGGCGAGAGACCCAGTACTTC | CASGSTAGGRETQYF
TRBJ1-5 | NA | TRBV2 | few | TGTGCCAGCAGCGGACAGCCTAATAGCAATCAGCCCCAGCATTTT | CASSGQPNSNQPQHF
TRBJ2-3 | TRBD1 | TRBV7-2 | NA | TGTGCCAGCAGCCAGGACAGGGGGCTAAGGGCAGATACGCAGTATTTT | CASSQDRGLRADTQYF